Following are 31 T cell receptor beta chains from one sample sequenced in a study of blood T cell repertoires in COVID-19. Here immunoSEQ multiplex PCR was the method, and the copy in TCRdb shows in-frame clones only, minus some. This sample has 350,000 or so clones, with about 89% found just once. The sequenced sample was peripheral blood. These receptor sequences come from a woman aged 25 to 39 with COVID-19, enrolled during active disease.

This chain connects TRBV4-1 to TRBJ2-4; 9 nucleotides align to TRBD2. Unmatched junction bases numbered 3, after V lost 0 bases and J lost 0 bases. There are 17 residues in the CDR3. CDR1 and CDR2 from the germline V gene are MGHRA and YSYEKL. The CDR3 bases are TGCGCCAGCAGCCAAGAGCCTAGCGGGGTAGCCAAAAACATTCAGTACTTC. As protein: CASSQEPSGVAKNIQYF.

The V gene is TRBV6-1, the J gene TRBJ2-7; tentatively, D is TRBD2 (6 bases). V lost 3 bases to trimming and J lost 0 bases, with 15 bases between them. CDR1 and CDR2 (germline): MNHNS, SASEGT. The CDR3 sequence is 16 residues long. This CDR3 reads CASSDSLRDFSYEQYF. The CDR3 coding sequence is TGTGCCAGCAGTGATTCCCTACGGGACTTCTCCTACGAGCAGTACTTC.

The chain joins TRBV28 to TRBJ1-5, with D possibly TRBD1 on 6 matching bases. CDR3 length: 16 amino acids. Between the trimmed V and J ends, which lost 4 bases and 0 bases, there was a span of 13 bases. Germline assignment: CDR1 MDHEN and CDR2 SYDVKM. CDR3 sequence (DNA): TGTGCCAGCAGTTCCCATACAGGGAATAGCAATCAGCCCCAGCATTTT. Its translation: CASSSHTGNSNQPQHF.

This clone has just a few counts. The J gene is TRBJ2-5, the V gene TRBV6-6, with D possibly TRBD2 on 5 matching bases. Germline assignment: CDR1 MNHNY and CDR2 SVGAGI (reference sequence). Deletions cut 7 bases from V and 5 bases from J, with 17 bases between. This CDR3 is 14 amino acids long. DNA for the CDR3: TGTGCCAGCATTCCACGGGGTAATATGGAGACCCAGTACTTC. This codes for CASIPRGNMETQYF.

V and J are TRBV15 and TRBJ2-1, with TRBD2 as a possible D gene (6 bases). Germline values: CDR1 LNHNV, CDR2 YYDKDF (reference sequence). This CDR3 comprises 18 residues. V was cut by 1 base and J by 0 bases, with 16 bases left in between. In DNA form, the CDR3 reads TGTGCCACCAGCAGAGGGGGACTCGAGGGAGGCTCCTACAATGAGCAGTTCTTC. Translating it yields CATSRGGLEGGSYNEQFF.

The gene calls are TRBV14 and TRBJ2-7, with TRBD2 matching over 8 bases. In germline, CDR1 is SGHDN, CDR2 FVKESK. Trimming removed 6 bases from V and 0 bases from J; junction bases left unmatched: 7. This CDR3 comprises 15 residues. This chain's CDR3 is CASSRSGAPSYEQYF. Written as DNA, the CDR3 is TGTGCCAGCAGTCGTAGCGGGGCCCCCTCCTACGAGCAGTACTTC. Looking up the rest from reference TRBV14 and TRBJ2-7 gives the full variable domain: EAGVTQFPSHSVIEKGQTVTLRCDPISGHDNLYWYRRVMGKEIKFLLHFVKESKQDESGMPNNRFLAERTGGTYSTLKVQPAELEDSGVYFCASSRSGAPSYEQYFGPGTRLTVT.

The V call is TRBV30, the J call TRBJ1-2; D might be TRBD1 (5 bases). The CDR3 has 11 residues. V was shortened by 3 bases and J by 6 bases, with 8 bases between the two germline ends. Per germline, CDR1 GTSNPN and CDR2 SVGIG (reference sequence). CDR3 amino acids: CAWRGVHGYTF. In nucleotides, the CDR3 is TGTGCCTGGAGAGGGGTTCATGGCTACACCTTC.

The chain joins TRBV28 to TRBJ2-7; 8 nucleotides match TRBD2. Trimming removed 6 bases from V and 3 bases from J; junction bases left unmatched: 10. This CDR3 is 15 amino acids long. Germline CDR1 and CDR2: MDHEN and SYDVKM. The CDR3 DNA reads as TGTGCCAGCAGCTCCACGCCGGGACTAGACTACGAGCAGTACTTC. Protein: CASSSTPGLDYEQYF.

This rearrangement joins TRBV27 to TRBJ2-7, with TRBD2 as a possible D gene (5 bases). V lost 7 bases and J 1 base, leaving 11 bases between the germline ends. The CDR3 is made up of 13 amino acids. Germline CDR1 reads MNHEY; CDR2 reads SMNVEV (reference sequence). The chain's CDR3 is CASTGGPSYEQYF. Here the CDR3 DNA reads TGTGCCAGCACGGGCGGGCCTTCCTACGAGCAGTACTTC.

For the CDR3, the DNA is TGCGCCAGCAGCTTTAGGACAGGGTCAACCGGGGAGCTGTTTTTT. This encodes CASSFRTGSTGELFF. This sequence joins TRBV5-1 and TRBJ2-2, with 8 positions matching TRBD1. The CDR3 contains 15 residues. Germline V CDR1 and CDR2: SGHRS, YFSETQ. V shed 2 bases and J 5 bases; nucleotides not matched to a gene: 5.

The chain is built from TRBV6-2 or TRBV6-3 and TRBJ2-1; the match to TRBD2 covers 14 bases. Germline V gene lookup returns CDR1 MNHEY and CDR2 SVGEGT. With V trimmed by 0 bases and J by 10 bases, 17 bases remained unmatched. This CDR3 contains 20 residues. The CDR3 loop reads CASSYSVPGTSGSGLGEQFF. In DNA, the CDR3 is TGTGCCAGCAGTTACTCTGTGCCCGGGACTAGCGGGAGCGGACTCGGGGAGCAGTTCTTC.

The chain recombines TRBV6-2 or TRBV6-3 with TRBJ2-4; no reliable D call. Germline V gives CDR1 MNHEY, CDR2 SVGEGT. Trimming cost V 5 bases and J 0 bases, with 11 bases left between them. The CDR3 consists of 15 residues. The CDR3 here is CASSRGVLAKNIQYF. In DNA form, the CDR3 reads TGTGCCAGCAGTCGCGGCGTCCTAGCCAAAAACATTCAGTACTTC.

A single count supports this clone. This rearrangement joins TRBV10-3 to TRBJ2-2, with 9 nucleotides matching TRBD1. CDR3 length equals 14 residues. Trimming took 5 bases from V and 3 from J; bases not matched to a gene: 1. CDR1 and CDR2 from the germline V gene are ENHRY and SYGVKD. In DNA, the CDR3 is TGTGCCATCAGTCGGACAGGGGACACCGGGGAGCTGTTTTTT. It translates to CAISRTGDTGELFF.

V is TRBV6-2 or TRBV6-3 and J is TRBJ2-5, with D maybe TRBD2 (5 bases). Germline V lookup: CDR1 MNHEY, CDR2 SVGEGT. The CDR3 is 16 amino acids. Trimming took 5 bases from V and 5 from J, leaving 21 bases between them. CDR3 in DNA: TGTGCCAGCAGTCGCCCCTCGAGGGCTAGCTTTGAGACCCAGTACTTC. Translated, it gives CASSRPSRASFETQYF.

V and J are TRBV7-8 and TRBJ2-3; D remains unclear. Germline lookup yields CDR1 SGHVS and CDR2 FQNEAQ. This CDR3 comprises 14 residues. The V and J ends lost 4 bases and 2 bases respectively, with 10 bases between them. CDR3 in DNA: TGTGCCAGCAGCTCTCAGGAATACACAGATACGCAGTATTTT. Its protein is CASSSQEYTDTQYF.

The chain uses TRBV24-1 and TRBJ2-3; TRBD2 is a possible D gene (7 bases). Trimming left V 3 bases short and J 3 bases short, with 12 bases between. Germline-derived CDR1 and CDR2 are KGHDR and SFDVKD. The CDR3 length is 15 residues. The CDR3 loop is CATSDRAGHTDTQYF. DNA for the CDR3: TGTGCCACCAGTGATCGAGCGGGACATACAGATACGCAGTATTTT.

The genes are TRBV2 and TRBJ2-3; 9 bases are shared with TRBD2. CDR3 length: 14 amino acids. The germline V gene has CDR1 SNHLY and CDR2 FYNNEI. V shed 5 bases, J shed 5 bases, and the junction held 5 bases outside the gene matches. The chain's CDR3 is CASSYSGSKDTQYF. DNA for the CDR3: TGTGCCAGCAGTTATAGCGGGAGTAAAGATACGCAGTATTTT. Looking up the rest from reference TRBV2 and TRBJ2-3 gives the full variable domain: EPEVTQTPSHQVTQMGQEVILRCVPISNHLYFYWYRQILGQKVEFLVSFYNNEISEKSEIFDDQFSVERPDGSNFTLKIRSTKLEDSAMYFCASSYSGSKDTQYFGPGTRLTVL.

The V gene is TRBV5-1, the J gene TRBJ2-3; 10 nucleotides line up with TRBD2. The CDR3 runs to 16 residues. Losses at the gene ends were 1 base for V and 5 bases for J; bases not matched to a gene: 7. Germline lookup yields CDR1 SGHRS and CDR2 YFSETQ. The DNA for the CDR3 is TGCGCCAGCAGCTTGTATCCTAGCGGGAGTGGAGATACGCAGTATTTT. Protein product: CASSLYPSGSGDTQYF.

This chain links TRBV27 with TRBJ1-5; the match to TRBD1 covers 9 bases. V trimming: 4 bases; J trimming: 3 bases; junction bases outside the gene matches: 7. The CDR3 is 16 amino acids. CDR1 is MNHEY, CDR2 SMNVEV, per germline (reference sequence). CDR3 sequence: CASSSTGGWDNQPQHF. For the CDR3, the DNA is TGTGCCAGCAGTTCAACAGGGGGCTGGGACAATCAGCCCCAGCATTTT.

This chain connects TRBV13 to TRBJ1-4; D is possibly TRBD1 (6 bases). Germline assignment: CDR1 PRHDT and CDR2 FYEKMQ (reference sequence). The CDR3 is 16 residues long. Trimming took off 0 bases at V and 3 bases at J, with 11 bases between the two ends. The CDR3 is CASSLGAGASNEKLFF. DNA of the CDR3: TGTGCCAGCAGCTTAGGGGCAGGGGCGTCTAATGAAAAACTGTTTTTT. The full variable domain, its missing parts supplied by reference TRBV13 and TRBJ1-4, is AAGVIQSPRHLIKEKRETATLKCYPIPRHDTVYWYQQGPGQDPQFLISFYEKMQSDKGSIPDRFSAQQFSDYHSELNMSSLELGDSALYFCASSLGAGASNEKLFFGSGTQLSVL.

The chain uses TRBV3-1 (or the pseudogene TRBV3-2) and TRBJ2-7; TRBD2 agrees at 8 bases. Germline CDR1 reads LGHDT; CDR2 reads YNNKEL (reference sequence). Unmatched junction bases numbered 4, after V lost 0 bases and J lost 6 bases. The length of the CDR3 is 14 residues. CDR3 amino acids: CASSQDMREAEQYF. The CDR3 DNA follows: TGTGCCAGCAGCCAAGATATGCGGGAGGCCGAGCAGTACTTC.

The CDR3 protein is CASSPLPVSGANVLTF. CDR3 nucleotide sequence: TGTGCCAGCTCACCTTTACCGGTCTCTGGGGCCAACGTCCTGACTTTC. V gene TRBV18 combines with J gene TRBJ2-6; D is ambiguous. Trimming left V 3 bases short and J 0 bases short, with 9 bases between. CDR3 size: 16 residues. Germline V CDR1 and CDR2: KGHSH, LQKENI.

The chain uses TRBV21-1 and TRBJ2-7; the D call of TRBD2 is as the table states it, not checked on the DNA. TRBV21-1 is described as a pseudogene. The CDR3 extends over 13 amino acids. The CDR3 is CASRELSAYEQYF. CDR3 nucleotides: TGTGCCAGCAGGGAGTTGTCGGCCTACGAGCAGTACTTC.

The sample holds a few counts of this clone. The rearrangement links TRBV28 to TRBJ1-5; weak D call: TRBD1 (5 bases). The CDR3 covers 13 residues. V was cut by 6 bases and J by 7 bases, with 13 bases left in between. The germline V gene encodes CDR1 MDHEN and CDR2 SYDVKM. The CDR3 is CASSPGLHQPQHF. Here the CDR3 DNA reads TGTGCCAGCAGCCCGGGACTTCACCAGCCCCAGCATTTT.

V usage is TRBV18 and J usage is TRBJ2-7, with 8 positions matching TRBD1. The length of the CDR3 is 14 residues. Unmatched junction bases numbered 5, after V lost 5 bases and J lost 2 bases. Germline V lookup: CDR1 KGHSH, CDR2 LQKENI. The CDR3 loop reads CASSVGQAAYEQYF. The CDR3 nucleotides are TGTGCCAGCTCAGTGGGACAGGCGGCCTACGAGCAGTACTTC.

The chain combines TRBV24-1 with TRBJ2-2, with 8 bases lining up with TRBD1. The junction had 11 bases not matched to a gene; V was cut back by 5 bases and J by 4 bases. Germline V gene lookup returns CDR1 KGHDR and CDR2 SFDVKD. The CDR3 length is 17 residues. This chain's CDR3 is CATSAAGQGVATGELFF. The DNA of the CDR3 is TGTGCCACCAGTGCCGCTGGACAGGGAGTGGCCACCGGGGAGCTGTTTTTT.

This chain links TRBV7-8 with TRBJ2-1, with D tentatively TRBD2 (5 bases). CDR3 length equals 14 residues. Looked up from germline, CDR1 is SGHVS and CDR2 is FQNEAQ. Trimming cost V 5 bases and J 8 bases, with 16 bases left between them. The CDR3 DNA sequence: TGTGCCAGCAGCCCCGGGTACAACGGGGATGAGCAGTTCTTC. Amino acids: CASSPGYNGDEQFF.

J is TRBJ1-2 and V is TRBV11-2, with 8 bases fitting TRBD1. V was pared by 3 bases and J by 4 bases, with 1 base of the junction left unmatched. The CDR3 consists of 13 residues. Germline CDR1 SGHAT, CDR2 FQNNGV. The CDR3 DNA is TGTGCCAGCAGCTTTGACAGGGGCTATGGCTACACCTTC. Protein sequence: CASSFDRGYGYTF.

The J gene is TRBJ2-5, the V gene TRBV5-6, with TRBD1 matching over 7 bases. Trimming cost V 4 bases and J 4 bases; bases outside gene matches: 16. The CDR3 length is 17 residues. CDR1 is SGHDT, CDR2 YYEEEE, per germline. CDR3 in DNA: TGTGCCAGCAGCGATCCTAGGGGGCGCGGAGATGGAGAGACCCAGTACTTC. Translated: CASSDPRGRGDGETQYF.

The chain has TRBV24-1 and TRBJ2-2; no definite D call. Germline V CDR1 and CDR2: KGHDR, SFDVKD. CDR3 length: 13 residues. The germline V and J ends were trimmed by 0 bases and 5 bases, with 3 bases remaining between them. The CDR3 sequence is CATSDLITGELFF. DNA for the CDR3: TGTGCCACCAGTGATTTGATAACCGGGGAGCTGTTTTTT.

The genes are TRBV5-1 and TRBJ2-7; 12 bases line up with TRBD2. CDR3 length equals 14 residues. Germline V lookup: CDR1 SGHRS, CDR2 YFSETQ. V dropped 3 bases and J dropped 9; count of bases not matched to a gene: 7. This CDR3 reads CASSSRLAGEGQYF. The CDR3 DNA reads as TGCGCCAGCAGCTCCAGACTAGCGGGAGAGGGGCAGTACTTC.